Following are 31 T cell receptor beta chains from one sample sequenced in a study of STAT5B mutations in CD4+ large granular lymphocyte leukemia. TCRdb's copy holds only in-frame clones and misses some; the assay was immunoSEQ multiplex PCR. Of tens of thousands of clones listed, under 85% are singletons. The sample consisted of CD4+ T cells from blood buffy coats. The receptor source for this set is a human donor in good health.

CDR3 residues: CASSVGLAGELFF. The CDR3 nucleotides are TGTGCCAGCAGCGTCGGGTTGGCCGGGGAGCTGTTTTTT. The chain couples TRBV7-2 to TRBJ2-2; D is undetermined. The CDR3 spans 13 residues. Trimming shortened V by 5 bases and J by 6 bases, and 10 bases separated the two germline ends. Germline lookup yields CDR1 SGHTA and CDR2 FQGNSA.

The chain links TRBV11-2 to TRBJ1-2; tentative D call: TRBD1 (6 bases). Germline CDR1 SGHAT, CDR2 FQNNGV. The CDR3 is 15 amino acids. Trimming took off 5 bases at V and 0 bases at J, with 13 bases between the two ends. The CDR3 is CASSQGTSANYGYTF. DNA of the CDR3: TGTGCCAGCAGCCAGGGGACATCAGCTAACTATGGCTACACCTTC. Complete variable domain (other parts from reference TRBV11-2 and TRBJ1-2): EAGVAQSPRYKIIEKRQSVAFWCNPISGHATLYWYQQILGQGPKLLIQFQNNGVVDDSQLPKDRFSAERLKGVDSTLKIQPAKLEDSAVYLCASSQGTSANYGYTFGSGTRLTVV.

CDR3 nucleotide sequence: TGTGCCAGCAGCCTGCGGGGATTTGGGGCCAACGTCCTGACTTTC. This gives the protein CASSLRGFGANVLTF. This chain uses TRBV6-5 with TRBJ2-6; D is possibly TRBD2 (6 bases). Germline-derived CDR1 and CDR2 are MNHEY and SVGAGI. The V end lost 6 bases, the J end lost 3 bases, and 12 bases lay between the germline ends. The CDR3 runs to 15 residues.

By frequency in the sample, this clone is medium-sized. The V gene is TRBV7-2, the J gene TRBJ2-1, with TRBD2 matching 10 bases. CDR1 is SGHTA and CDR2 is FQGNSA in the germline V gene. CDR3 length equals 16 residues. V shed 4 bases, J shed 7 bases, and the junction held 10 bases outside the gene matches. The CDR3 region is CASSYRAGGIWNEQFF. The CDR3 DNA reads TGTGCCAGCAGCTATCGAGCGGGGGGGATATGGAATGAGCAGTTCTTC. The full variable domain, completed using reference TRBV7-2 and TRBJ2-1, is GAGVSQSPSNKVTEKGKDVELRCDPISGHTALYWYRQSLGQGLEFLIYFQGNSAPDKSGLPSDRFSAERTGGSVSTLTIQRTQQEDSAVYLCASSYRAGGIWNEQFFGPGTRLTVL.

As for this clone: One end of the junction is discordant with germline, which a read error may explain. The chain uses TRBV28 and TRBJ2-2; 8 nucleotides align to TRBD2. CDR3 size: 16 residues. Germline CDR1 and CDR2: MDHEN and SYDVKM. Written as DNA, the CDR3 is TGTGCCAGCAGATATTCCGGGGGGGCGAAAACCGGGGAGCTGTTTTTT. Translation: CASRYSGGAKTGELFF.

J is TRBJ1-1 and V is TRBV11-3; no firm D call. CDR1 is SGHNT and CDR2 is YENEEA in the germline V gene. The CDR3 has 13 amino acids. V lost 3 bases and J lost 4, with 9 bases in between. CDR3 sequence reads: CASSFRTGTEAFF. The CDR3 DNA reads as TGTGCCAGCAGCTTTCGAACGGGCACTGAAGCTTTCTTT.

V is TRBV19 and J is TRBJ1-2; no firm D call. This CDR3 is built from 13 residues. Trimming pared 7 bases from V and 1 base from J, leaving 10 bases between. CDR1 LNHDA and CDR2 SQIVND come from the germline V gene (reference sequence). CDR3: CASKGRINYGYTF. The CDR3 coding sequence is TGTGCCAGTAAGGGCAGGATTAACTATGGCTACACCTTC.

V is TRBV19 and J is TRBJ2-7, with a tentative D call TRBD2 (6 bases). Germline V lookup: CDR1 LNHDA, CDR2 SQIVND (reference sequence). Trimming took 1 base from V and 2 from J, leaving 12 bases between them. This CDR3 comprises 15 residues. CDR3 sequence reads: CASSIALTGAYEQYF. The CDR3 DNA reads TGTGCCAGTAGTATAGCCCTCACGGGGGCCTACGAGCAGTACTTC.

V usage is TRBV7-9 and J usage is TRBJ2-4; tentative D call: TRBD2 (5 bases). Trimming pared 5 bases from V and 8 bases from J, leaving 10 bases between. Germline CDR1 reads SEHNR; CDR2 reads FQNEAQ (reference sequence). The length of the CDR3 is 12 residues. For the CDR3, the DNA is TGTGCCAGCAGCCCCGGCGGGTACATTCAGTACTTC. Its translation: CASSPGGYIQYF.

The table lists this clone with a count of one. This rearrangement joins TRBV2 to TRBJ1-4; possibly TRBD1 for D (6 bases). The CDR3 loop spans 15 amino acids. The V end lost 3 bases, the J end lost 0 bases, and 8 bases lay between the germline ends. The germline gives CDR1 SNHLY, CDR2 FYNNEI. The CDR3 DNA follows: TGTGCCAGCAGTGAGAACAGGGCAACTAATGAAAAACTGTTTTTT. Translating gives CASSENRATNEKLFF.

The V gene is TRBV14, the J gene TRBJ2-7; D unresolved. The CDR3 has 12 amino acids. CDR1 and CDR2 from the germline V gene are SGHDN and FVKESK. Trimming left V 1 base short and J 7 bases short, with 8 bases between. Written as DNA, the CDR3 is TGTGCCAGCAGCCAAGGGGCTTGGGAGCAGTACTTC. Its protein is CASSQGAWEQYF.

This clone was seen only once. V is TRBV27 and J is TRBJ2-1; D possibly corresponds to TRBD2 (6 bases). The ends were cut back, 4 bases at V and 5 bases at J, with 15 bases in the middle. The length of the CDR3 is 15 residues. Germline lookup yields CDR1 MNHEY and CDR2 SMNVEV (reference sequence). The CDR3 here is CASSSEAGRNNEQFF. Here the CDR3 DNA reads TGTGCCAGCAGTTCCGAGGCGGGAAGGAACAATGAGCAGTTCTTC.

The V gene is TRBV7-2, the J gene TRBJ1-2; 9 bases line up with TRBD1. The V gene's germline CDR1 is SGHTA and CDR2 FQGNSA. The CDR3 has 14 amino acids. The junction had 9 bases not matched to a gene; V was cut back by 3 bases and J by 10 bases. The CDR3 region has the DNA TGTGCCAGCAGCTTGGAGGGACAGGGTCTTCCCTACACCTTC. Its protein product is CASSLEGQGLPYTF.

The chain is built from TRBV27 and TRBJ2-1, with TRBD2 matching 11 bases. Trimming removed 3 bases from V and 4 bases from J; junction bases left unmatched: 14. The germline V gene encodes CDR1 MNHEY and CDR2 SMNVEV (reference sequence). This CDR3 is 19 amino acids long. The CDR3 here is CASSFRLVASGRKYNEQFF. CDR3 in DNA: TGTGCCAGCAGTTTCCGTCTGGTGGCTAGCGGGAGGAAGTACAATGAGCAGTTCTTC.

The chain uses TRBV9 and TRBJ1-6; 7 nucleotides agree with TRBD1. Germline assignment: CDR1 SGDLS and CDR2 YYNGEE. Unmatched junction bases numbered 7, after V lost 2 bases and J lost 14 bases. CDR3 size: 13 residues. CDR3: CASSVGQLSSLHF. Written as DNA, the CDR3 is TGTGCCAGCAGCGTGGGACAGCTCTCTTCCCTCCACTTT. The variable domain in full, completed from reference TRBV9 and TRBJ1-6, reads DSGVTQTPKHLITATGQRVTLRCSPRSGDLSVYWYQQSLDQGLQFLIQYYNGEERAKGNILERFSAQQFPDLHSELNLSSLELGDSALYFCASSVGQLSSLHFGNGTRLTVT.

V gene TRBV9 combines with J gene TRBJ1-4; 8 bases fit TRBD1. J lost 7 bases, V lost 3 bases, and 8 bases had no gene match. CDR1 and CDR2 from the germline V gene are SGDLS and YYNGEE. The CDR3 consists of 15 residues. The chain's CDR3 is CASSGLGQGGEKLFF. CDR3 in DNA: TGTGCCAGCAGCGGACTCGGACAGGGAGGTGAAAAACTGTTTTTT.

This chain uses TRBV6-5 with TRBJ1-2; D remains unclear. In germline, CDR1 is MNHEY, CDR2 SVGAGI. V was pared by 0 bases and J by 8 bases, with 16 bases between. This CDR3 region has 15 residues. The CDR3 protein is CASSYSGRGSMGYTF. The CDR3 nucleotides are TGTGCCAGCAGTTACTCGGGAAGAGGGTCTATGGGCTACACCTTC.

The V call is TRBV21-1, the J call TRBJ2-7. TRBV21-1 represents a pseudogene. This CDR3 contains 12 residues. CDR3 amino acids: CASSKFGSEQYF. For the CDR3, the DNA is TGTGCCAGCAGCAAATTTGGAAGCGAGCAGTACTTC.

This clone appeared once. The V call is TRBV9, the J call TRBJ2-1; TRBD2 is a possible D gene (5 bases). Per germline, CDR1 SGDLS and CDR2 YYNGEE. Trimming took off 4 bases at V and 5 bases at J, with 13 bases between the two ends. The CDR3 totals 14 residues. This CDR3 reads CASSMGARDNEQFF. CDR3 DNA sequence: TGTGCCAGCAGCATGGGAGCAAGGGACAATGAGCAGTTCTTC.

The chain has TRBV6-1 and TRBJ2-7, with TRBD2 matching over 9 bases. Germline CDR1 and CDR2: MNHNS and SASEGT. The CDR3 consists of 15 residues. With V trimmed by 4 bases and J by 7 bases, 11 bases remained unmatched. The DNA for the CDR3 is TGTGCCAGCAGTGCCGTAGCGGGGGCCACCCGGGAGCAGTACTTC. This encodes CASSAVAGATREQYF.

J is TRBJ1-2 and V is TRBV9; D is unclear. The CDR3 length is 13 residues. Trimming removed 0 bases from V and 8 bases from J, with 11 bases in between. Germline CDR1 reads SGDLS; CDR2 reads YYNGEE. The CDR3 loop is CASSVGLSGGYTF. CDR3 DNA sequence: TGTGCCAGCAGCGTAGGCCTCTCGGGCGGCTACACCTTC.

The chain links TRBV28 to TRBJ1-6, with 7 bases aligning to TRBD1. CDR3 length: 20 residues. J gave up 0 bases and V 3 bases, and 14 bases lay outside the gene matches. Per germline, CDR1 MDHEN and CDR2 SYDVKM. CDR3 nucleotides: TGTGCCAGCAGTTTCCTATCGGGACAGAGAGAGAGCTCCTATAATTCACCCCTCCACTTT. Translated, it gives CASSFLSGQRESSYNSPLHF.

This rearrangement joins TRBV6-4 to TRBJ1-5, with TRBD1 identical over 7 bases. The length of the CDR3 is 16 residues. The germline V gene has CDR1 MRHNA and CDR2 SNTAGT. V gave up 10 bases and J gave up 0 bases; unmatched junction bases: 12. CDR3 bases: TGTGCCAACCTAGGACAGGAAGAGGGTAGCAATCAGCCCCAGCATTTT. Translation: CANLGQEEGSNQPQHF.

The chain has TRBV29-1 and TRBJ2-3; TRBD2 is a possible D gene (6 bases). The CDR3 consists of 13 residues. V was pared by 4 bases and J by 4 bases, with 12 bases between. Germline CDR1 is SQVTM and CDR2 is ANQGSEA. In DNA, the CDR3 is TGCAGCGTTGGGGGCGGGAACCCAGATACGCAGTATTTT. Its translation is CSVGGGNPDTQYF.

DNA for the CDR3: TGTGCCAGTAGGCCGAGGGGCGAGAATGCCGGGGAGCTGTTTTTT. Amino acids: CASRPRGENAGELFF. J is TRBJ2-2 and V is TRBV19, with D tentatively TRBD1 or TRBD2 (5 bases each). This CDR3 is built from 15 residues. Trimming took off 6 bases at V and 6 bases at J, with 17 bases between the two ends. CDR1 LNHDA and CDR2 SQIVND come from the germline V gene (reference sequence).

J is TRBJ2-3 and V is TRBV19, with TRBD2 matching 11 bases. The CDR3 is made up of 16 amino acids. Unmatched junction bases numbered 4, after V lost 5 bases and J lost 0 bases. Germline assignment: CDR1 LNHDA and CDR2 SQIVND (reference sequence). DNA of the CDR3: TGTGCCAGTAGTGCCAGACTAGCGGGGAGCACAGATACGCAGTATTTT. Its protein product is CASSARLAGSTDTQYF.

The CDR3 region is CASSLAGSGGPKTQYF. Written as DNA, the CDR3 is TGTGCCAGCAGCTTGGCGGGATCGGGAGGGCCAAAGACCCAGTACTTC. The chain links TRBV5-4 to TRBJ2-5; TRBD2 agrees at 8 bases. The CDR3 runs 16 residues. CDR1 and CDR2 (germline): SGHNT, YYREEE (reference sequence). J lost 6 bases, V lost 0 bases, and 10 bases had no gene match.

V is TRBV9 and J is TRBJ2-1, with D perhaps assigned TRBD1 or TRBD2 (6 bases each). V was pared by 0 bases and J by 0 bases, with 13 bases between. The length of the CDR3 is 17 residues. Germline loops: CDR1 SGDLS, CDR2 YYNGEE. The CDR3 here is CASSVEGGWSSYNEQFF. CDR3 nucleotide sequence: TGTGCCAGCAGCGTAGAAGGGGGGTGGAGCTCCTACAATGAGCAGTTCTTC.

This sequence joins TRBV5-1 and TRBJ2-1; 15 bases align to TRBD2. CDR1 is SGHRS, CDR2 YFSETQ, per germline. This CDR3 is built from 17 residues. Unmatched junction bases numbered 8, after V lost 4 bases and J lost 6 bases. The CDR3 here is CASSPDQGLAGGNEQFF. The CDR3 DNA reads as TGCGCCAGCAGCCCCGACCAGGGACTAGCGGGAGGCAATGAGCAGTTCTTC.

This chain connects TRBV19 to TRBJ2-5, with 11 positions matching TRBD1. CDR1 is LNHDA, CDR2 SQIVND, per germline (reference sequence). The length of the CDR3 is 16 residues. The J segment lost 2 bases and the V segment lost 1 base, leaving 3 bases of the junction unmatched. The CDR3 DNA is TGTGCCAGTAGTATAGCCGGGACAGGGGGGCAAGAGACCCAGTACTTC. Encoded protein: CASSIAGTGGQETQYF.

The J gene is TRBJ2-5, the V gene TRBV4-2, with 10 bases aligning to TRBD2. Germline CDR1 and CDR2: LGHNA and YNFKEQ. V lost 0 bases, J lost 4 bases, and 8 bases stayed unmatched. CDR3 size: 17 residues. DNA of the CDR3: TGTGCCAGCAGCCAAGACAGCGGGGGGGCCCCTACAGAGACCCAGTACTTC. Its protein is CASSQDSGGAPTETQYF.